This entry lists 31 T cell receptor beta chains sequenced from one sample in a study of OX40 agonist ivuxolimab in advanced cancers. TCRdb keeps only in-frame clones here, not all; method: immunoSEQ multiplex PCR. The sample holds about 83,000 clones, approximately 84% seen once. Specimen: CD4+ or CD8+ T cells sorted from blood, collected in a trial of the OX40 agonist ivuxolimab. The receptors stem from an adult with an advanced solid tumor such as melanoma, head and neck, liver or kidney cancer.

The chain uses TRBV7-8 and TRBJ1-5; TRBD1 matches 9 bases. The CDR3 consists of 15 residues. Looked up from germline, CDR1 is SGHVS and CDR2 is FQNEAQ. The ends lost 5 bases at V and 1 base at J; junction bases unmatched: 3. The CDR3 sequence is CASSRGTGSNQPQHF. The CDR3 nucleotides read TGTGCCAGCAGCCGGGGGACAGGGAGCAATCAGCCCCAGCATTTT. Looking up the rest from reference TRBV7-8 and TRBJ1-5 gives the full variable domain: GAGVSQSPRYKVAKRGQDVALRCDPISGHVSLFWYQQALGQGPEFLTYFQNEAQLDKSGLPSDRFFAERPEGSVSTLKIQRTQQEDSAVYLCASSRGTGSNQPQHFGDGTRLSIL.

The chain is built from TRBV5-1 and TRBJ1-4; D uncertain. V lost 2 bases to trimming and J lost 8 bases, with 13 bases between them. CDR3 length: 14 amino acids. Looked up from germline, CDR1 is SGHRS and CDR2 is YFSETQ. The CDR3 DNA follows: TGCGCCAGCAGCTTTGGACGACCGGGCGAAAAACTGTTTTTT. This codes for CASSFGRPGEKLFF.

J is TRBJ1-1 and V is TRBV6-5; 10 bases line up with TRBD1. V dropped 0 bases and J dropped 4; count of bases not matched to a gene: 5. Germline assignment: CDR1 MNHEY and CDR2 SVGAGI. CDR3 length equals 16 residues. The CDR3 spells CASSYSGTGAFTEAFF. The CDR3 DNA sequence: TGTGCCAGCAGTTACTCGGGGACAGGGGCCTTCACTGAAGCTTTCTTT.

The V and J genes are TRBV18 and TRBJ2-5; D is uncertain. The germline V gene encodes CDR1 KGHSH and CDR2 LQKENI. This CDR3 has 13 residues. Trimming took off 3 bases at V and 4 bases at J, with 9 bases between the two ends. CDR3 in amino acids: CASSPGLGETQYF. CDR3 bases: TGTGCCAGCTCACCGGGCTTAGGAGAGACCCAGTACTTC.

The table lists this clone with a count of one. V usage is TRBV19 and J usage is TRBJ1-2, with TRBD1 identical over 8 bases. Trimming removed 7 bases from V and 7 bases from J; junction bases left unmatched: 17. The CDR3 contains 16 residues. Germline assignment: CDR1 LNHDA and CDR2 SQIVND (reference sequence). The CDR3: CASIPGGQGTWGGYTF. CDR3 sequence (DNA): TGTGCCAGTATCCCAGGAGGACAGGGAACATGGGGTGGCTACACCTTC.

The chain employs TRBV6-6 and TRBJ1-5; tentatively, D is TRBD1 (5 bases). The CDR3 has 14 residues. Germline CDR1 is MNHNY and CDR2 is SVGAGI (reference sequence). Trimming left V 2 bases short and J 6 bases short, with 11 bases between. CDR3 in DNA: TGTGCCAGCAGTTACGGGCAGGGCGGTCAGCCCCAGCATTTT. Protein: CASSYGQGGQPQHF.

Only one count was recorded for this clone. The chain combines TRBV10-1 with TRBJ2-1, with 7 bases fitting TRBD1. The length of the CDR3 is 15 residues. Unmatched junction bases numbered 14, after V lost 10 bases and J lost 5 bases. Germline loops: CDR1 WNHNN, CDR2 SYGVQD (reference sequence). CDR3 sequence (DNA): TGCGCCACCAAGGTCCGAGACAGGGCCCACAATGAGCAGTTCTTC. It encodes CATKVRDRAHNEQFF.

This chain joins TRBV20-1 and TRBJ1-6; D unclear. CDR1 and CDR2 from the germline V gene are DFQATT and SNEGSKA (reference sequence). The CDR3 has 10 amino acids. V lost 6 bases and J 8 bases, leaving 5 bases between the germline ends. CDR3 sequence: CSAGDSPLHF. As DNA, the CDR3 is TGCAGTGCCGGTGATTCACCCCTCCACTTT.

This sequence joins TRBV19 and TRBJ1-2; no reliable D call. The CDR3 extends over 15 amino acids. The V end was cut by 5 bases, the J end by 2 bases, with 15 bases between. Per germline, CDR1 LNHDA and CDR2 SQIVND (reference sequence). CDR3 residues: CASSLRSGRNYGYTF. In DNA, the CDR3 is TGTGCCAGTAGTCTGCGTAGCGGAAGAAACTATGGCTACACCTTC.

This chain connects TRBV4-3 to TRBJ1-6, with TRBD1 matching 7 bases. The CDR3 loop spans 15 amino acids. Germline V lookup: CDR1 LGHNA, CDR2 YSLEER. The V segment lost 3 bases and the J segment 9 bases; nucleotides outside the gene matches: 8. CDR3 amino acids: CASSQIQGYRSPLHF. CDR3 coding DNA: TGCGCCAGCAGCCAGATACAGGGGTACCGTTCACCCCTCCACTTT.

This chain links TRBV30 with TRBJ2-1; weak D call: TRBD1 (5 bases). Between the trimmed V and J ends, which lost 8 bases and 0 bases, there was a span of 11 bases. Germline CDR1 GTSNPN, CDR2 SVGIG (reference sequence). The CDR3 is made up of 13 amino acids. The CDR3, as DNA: TGTGCCCGTTCAGGGTTCTCCTACAATGAGCAGTTCTTC. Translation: CARSGFSYNEQFF.

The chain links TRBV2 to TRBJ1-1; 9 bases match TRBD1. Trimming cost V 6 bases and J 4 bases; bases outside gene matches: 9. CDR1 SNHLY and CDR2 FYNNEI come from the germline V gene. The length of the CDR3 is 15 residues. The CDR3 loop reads CASRGPGQGFTEAFF. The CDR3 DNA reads TGTGCCAGCAGAGGGCCGGGACAGGGCTTCACTGAAGCTTTCTTT. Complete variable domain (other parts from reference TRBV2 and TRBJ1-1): EPEVTQTPSHQVTQMGQEVILRCVPISNHLYFYWYRQILGQKVEFLVSFYNNEISEKSEIFDDQFSVERPDGSNFTLKIRSTKLEDSAMYFCASRGPGQGFTEAFFGQGTRLTVV.

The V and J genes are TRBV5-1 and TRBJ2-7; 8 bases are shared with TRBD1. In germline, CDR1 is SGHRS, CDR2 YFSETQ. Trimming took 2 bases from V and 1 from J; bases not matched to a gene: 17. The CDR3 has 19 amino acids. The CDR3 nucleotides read TGCGCCAGCAGCTTTGGGTTCCGAACAGGGGGGACCAGATCCTACGAGCAGTACTTC. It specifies CASSFGFRTGGTRSYEQYF.

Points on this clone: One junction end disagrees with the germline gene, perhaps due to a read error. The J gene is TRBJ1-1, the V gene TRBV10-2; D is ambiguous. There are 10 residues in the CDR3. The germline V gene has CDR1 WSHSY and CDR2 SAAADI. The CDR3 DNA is TGCGCCACCATGAAGACTGAAGCTTTCTTT. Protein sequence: CATMKTEAFF.

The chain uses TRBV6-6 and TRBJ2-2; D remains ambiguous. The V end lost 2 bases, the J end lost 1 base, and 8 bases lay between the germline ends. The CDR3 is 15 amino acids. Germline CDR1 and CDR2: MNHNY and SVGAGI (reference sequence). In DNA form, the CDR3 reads TGTGCCAGCAGTTACGGCAGCGTGAACACCGGGGAGCTGTTTTTT. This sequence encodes CASSYGSVNTGELFF.

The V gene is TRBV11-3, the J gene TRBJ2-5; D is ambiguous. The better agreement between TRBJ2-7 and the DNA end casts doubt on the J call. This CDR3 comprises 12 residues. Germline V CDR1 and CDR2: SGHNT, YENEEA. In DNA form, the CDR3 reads TGTGCCAGCAGCTTCCGCTCCTACGAGCAGTACTTC. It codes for CASSFRSYEQYF.

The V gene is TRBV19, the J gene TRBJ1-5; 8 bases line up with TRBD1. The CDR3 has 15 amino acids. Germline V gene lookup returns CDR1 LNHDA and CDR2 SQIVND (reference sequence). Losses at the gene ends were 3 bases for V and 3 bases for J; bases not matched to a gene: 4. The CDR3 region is CASSIWQGANQPQHF. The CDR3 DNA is TGTGCCAGTAGTATCTGGCAGGGGGCCAATCAGCCCCAGCATTTT.

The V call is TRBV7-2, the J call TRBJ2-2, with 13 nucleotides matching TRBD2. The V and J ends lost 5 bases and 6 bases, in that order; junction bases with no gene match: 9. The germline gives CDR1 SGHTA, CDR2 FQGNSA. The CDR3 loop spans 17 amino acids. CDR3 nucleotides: TGTGCCAGCAGCCCTACCACCGGGACTAGCGGGGCCGGGGAGCTGTTTTTT. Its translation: CASSPTTGTSGAGELFF. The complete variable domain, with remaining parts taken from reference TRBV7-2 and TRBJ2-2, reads GAGVSQSPSNKVTEKGKDVELRCDPISGHTALYWYRQSLGQGLEFLIYFQGNSAPDKSGLPSDRFSAERTGGSVSTLTIQRTQQEDSAVYLCASSPTTGTSGAGELFFGEGSRLTVL.

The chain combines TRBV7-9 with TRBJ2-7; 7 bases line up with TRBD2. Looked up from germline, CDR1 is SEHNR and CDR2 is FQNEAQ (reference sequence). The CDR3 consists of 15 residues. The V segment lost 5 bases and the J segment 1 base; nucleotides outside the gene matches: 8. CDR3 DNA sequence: TGTGCCAGCAGCCCTTATACGGGGGGTTCCTACGAGCAGTACTTC. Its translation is CASSPYTGGSYEQYF.

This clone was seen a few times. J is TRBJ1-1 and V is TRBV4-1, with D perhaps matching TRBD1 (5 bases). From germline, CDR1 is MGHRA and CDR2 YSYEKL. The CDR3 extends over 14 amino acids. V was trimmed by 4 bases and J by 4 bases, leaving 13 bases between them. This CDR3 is CASSPSGGSTEAFF. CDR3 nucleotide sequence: TGCGCCAGCAGCCCCAGTGGGGGGAGCACTGAAGCTTTCTTT.

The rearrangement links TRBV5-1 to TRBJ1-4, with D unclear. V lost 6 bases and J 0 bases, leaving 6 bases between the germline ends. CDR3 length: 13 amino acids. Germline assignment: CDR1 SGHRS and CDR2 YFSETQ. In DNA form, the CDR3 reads TGCGCCAGCAAGAAGACAACTAATGAAAAACTGTTTTTT. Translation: CASKKTTNEKLFF.

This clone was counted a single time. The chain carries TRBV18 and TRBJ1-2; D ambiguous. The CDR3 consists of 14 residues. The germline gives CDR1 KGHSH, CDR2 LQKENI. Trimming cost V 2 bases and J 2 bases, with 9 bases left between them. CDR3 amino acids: CASSPTVGNYGYTF. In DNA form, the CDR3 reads TGTGCCAGCTCACCAACCGTAGGGAACTATGGCTACACCTTC. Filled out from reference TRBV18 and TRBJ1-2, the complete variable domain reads NAGVMQNPRHLVRRRGQEARLRCSPMKGHSHVYWYRQLPEEGLKFMVYLQKENIIDESGMPKERFSAEFPKEGPSILRIQQVVRGDSAAYFCASSPTVGNYGYTFGSGTRLTVV.

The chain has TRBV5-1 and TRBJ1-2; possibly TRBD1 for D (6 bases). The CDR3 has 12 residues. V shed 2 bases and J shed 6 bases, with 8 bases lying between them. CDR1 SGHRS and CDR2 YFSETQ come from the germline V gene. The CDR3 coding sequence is TGCGCCAGCAGCTTATACAGGGATGGCTACACCTTC. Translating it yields CASSLYRDGYTF.

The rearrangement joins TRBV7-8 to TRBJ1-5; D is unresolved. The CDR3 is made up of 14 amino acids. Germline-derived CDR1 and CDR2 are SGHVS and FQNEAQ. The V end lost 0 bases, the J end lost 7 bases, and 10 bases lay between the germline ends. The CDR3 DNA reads TGTGCCAGCAGCTTAGCGACGGGAGCACAGCCCCAGCATTTT. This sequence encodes CASSLATGAQPQHF.

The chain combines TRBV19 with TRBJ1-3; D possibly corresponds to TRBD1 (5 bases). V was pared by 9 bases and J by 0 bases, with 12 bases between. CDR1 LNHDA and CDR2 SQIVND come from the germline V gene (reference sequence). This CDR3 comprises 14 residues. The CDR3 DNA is TGTGCCAGCAGACAGACATTCTCTGGAAACACCATATATTTT. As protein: CASRQTFSGNTIYF. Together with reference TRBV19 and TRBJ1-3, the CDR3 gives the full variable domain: DGGITQSPKYLFRKEGQNVTLSCEQNLNHDAMYWYRQDPGQGLRLIYYSQIVNDFQKGDIAEGYSVSREKKESFPLTVTSAQKNPTAFYLCASRQTFSGNTIYFGEGSWLTVV.

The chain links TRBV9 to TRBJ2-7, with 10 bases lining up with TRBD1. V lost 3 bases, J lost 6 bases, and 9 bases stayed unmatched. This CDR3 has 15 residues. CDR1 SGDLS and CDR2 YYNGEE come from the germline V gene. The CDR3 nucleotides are TGTGCCAGCAGCGCGTCCGGGACAGGGGCCGGCGAGCAGTACTTC. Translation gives CASSASGTGAGEQYF.

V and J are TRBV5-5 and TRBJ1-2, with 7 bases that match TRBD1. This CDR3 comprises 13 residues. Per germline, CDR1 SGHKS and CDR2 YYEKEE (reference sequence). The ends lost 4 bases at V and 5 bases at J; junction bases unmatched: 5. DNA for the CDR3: TGTGCCAGCAGCGAGGGACAGCGTTATGGCTACACCTTC. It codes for CASSEGQRYGYTF.

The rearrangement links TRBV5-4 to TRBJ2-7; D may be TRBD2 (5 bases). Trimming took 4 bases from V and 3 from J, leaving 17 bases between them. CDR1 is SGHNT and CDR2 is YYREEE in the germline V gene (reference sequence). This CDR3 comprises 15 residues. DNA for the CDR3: TGTGCCAGCAGCCAAGGATACGGTGCGGGCTACGAGCAGTACTTC. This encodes CASSQGYGAGYEQYF.

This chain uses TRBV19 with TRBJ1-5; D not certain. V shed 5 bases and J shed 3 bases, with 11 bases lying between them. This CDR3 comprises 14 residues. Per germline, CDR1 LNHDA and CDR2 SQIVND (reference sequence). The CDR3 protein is CASSPSLNNQPQHF. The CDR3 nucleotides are TGTGCCAGTAGTCCTTCGCTGAACAATCAGCCCCAGCATTTT.

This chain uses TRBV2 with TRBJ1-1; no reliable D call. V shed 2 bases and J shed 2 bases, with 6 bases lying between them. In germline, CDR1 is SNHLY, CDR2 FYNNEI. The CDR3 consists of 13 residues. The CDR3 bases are TGTGCCAGCAGTGAAACTTTCAACACTGAAGCTTTCTTT. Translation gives CASSETFNTEAFF.

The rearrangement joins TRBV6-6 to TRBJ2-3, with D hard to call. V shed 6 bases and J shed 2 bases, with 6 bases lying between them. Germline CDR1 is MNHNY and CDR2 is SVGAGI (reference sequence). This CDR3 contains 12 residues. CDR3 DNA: TGTGCCAGCAGCACCCTCACAGATACGCAGTATTTT. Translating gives CASSTLTDTQYF.